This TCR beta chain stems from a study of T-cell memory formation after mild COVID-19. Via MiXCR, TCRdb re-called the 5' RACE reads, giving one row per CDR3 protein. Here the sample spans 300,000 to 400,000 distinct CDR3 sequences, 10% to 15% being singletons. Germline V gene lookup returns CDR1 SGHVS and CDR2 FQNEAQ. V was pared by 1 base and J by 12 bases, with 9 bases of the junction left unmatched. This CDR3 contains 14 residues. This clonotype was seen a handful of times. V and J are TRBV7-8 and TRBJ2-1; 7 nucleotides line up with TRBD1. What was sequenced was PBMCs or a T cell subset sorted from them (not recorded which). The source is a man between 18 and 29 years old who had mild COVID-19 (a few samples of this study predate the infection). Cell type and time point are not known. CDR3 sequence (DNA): TGTGCCAGCAGCTTAGACAGTAGGGGGCAGGGGCAGTTCTTC. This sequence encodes CASSLDSRGQGQFF.